A selection of T cell receptor beta chains follows, all from one sample in a study of blood T cell repertoires in COVID-19. This table comes from immunoSEQ multiplex PCR, and its TCRdb copy is limited to in-frame clones, with some not included. Of 170,000 or so clones listed, about 90% are singletons. Input material: PBMCs or T cells enriched from blood (not recorded which). All receptors derive from a woman in her 50s who had recovered from COVID-19. Each CDR3 is given with its conserved first and last residue. D genes are given only for firm matches. Size values are once, few and many counts, or a class for expanded clones, and some rows have none.

V gene	D gene	J gene	clone size	CDR3 protein	CDR3 DNA
TRBV7-3	NA	TRBJ2-1	NA	CASSFRDSYNEQFF	TGTGCCAGCAGCTTCCGGGACTCTTACAATGAGCAGTTCTTC
TRBV5-1	TRBD1	TRBJ2-2	NA	CASSLARRTGGPGELFF	TGCGCCAGCAGCTTGGCCCGTAGGACAGGGGGTCCCGGGGAGCTGTTTTTT
TRBV11-2	TRBD2	TRBJ2-1	NA	CASSFGLASEQFF	TGTGCCAGCAGCTTCGGACTAGCTAGTGAGCAGTTCTTC
TRBV18	NA	TRBJ2-4	few	CASSPGGNIQYF	TGTGCCAGCTCACCGGGGGGAAACATTCAGTACTTC
TRBV7-2	TRBD1	TRBJ2-7	NA	CASSVTGGFNEQYF	TGTGCCAGCAGCGTTACAGGGGGCTTCAACGAGCAGTACTTC
TRBV4-1	NA	TRBJ2-3	NA	CASSQDLGLESTDTQYF	TGCGCCAGCAGCCAAGACTTGGGACTGGAGAGCACAGATACGCAGTATTTT
TRBV5-4	NA	TRBJ1-2	few	CASSLQGLDYGYTF	TGTGCCAGCAGCTTGCAGGGGTTGGACTATGGCTACACCTTC
TRBV30	TRBD1	TRBJ1-2	NA	CAWTKFTGVAYGYTF	TGTGCCTGGACGAAATTTACAGGGGTGGCCTATGGCTACACCTTC
TRBV5-4	TRBD1	TRBJ2-7	NA	CASSLPGTGTYEQYF	TGTGCCAGCAGCCTCCCCGGGACAGGGACCTACGAGCAGTACTTC
TRBV9	TRBD2	TRBJ2-3	NA	CASSVWEGSADTQYF	TGTGCCAGCAGCGTTTGGGAGGGCAGCGCAGATACGCAGTATTTT
TRBV18	TRBD1	TRBJ1-1	once	CASSPLTGSTEAFF	TGTGCCAGCTCACCCCTGACAGGGTCCACTGAAGCTTTCTTT
TRBV30	NA	TRBJ1-1	NA	CAWSVERPKAFF	TGTGCCTGGAGTGTGGAGCGCCCTAAAGCTTTCTTT
TRBV5-1	NA	TRBJ2-7	few	CASSLSEGGYYEQYF	TGCGCCAGCAGCTTGAGTGAGGGCGGATACTACGAGCAGTACTTC
TRBV11-2	TRBD2	TRBJ2-3	once	CASSFTGGTSTDTQYF	TGTGCCAGCAGCTTTACGGGAGGGACTAGCACAGATACGCAGTATTTT
TRBV27	NA	TRBJ1-3	NA	CASDRTVAFGNTIYF	TGTGCCAGCGACCGGACAGTAGCTTTTGGAAACACCATATATTTT
TRBV29-1	TRBD2	TRBJ2-1	NA	CSVWAGGVNEQFF	TGCAGCGTTTGGGCGGGAGGGGTAAATGAGCAGTTCTTC
TRBV18	NA	TRBJ2-1	NA	CASSPGTPRGNEQFF	TGTGCCAGCTCACCGGGGACCCCTAGGGGGAATGAGCAGTTCTTC
TRBV2	NA	TRBJ2-4	NA	CASRPGLNIQYF	TGTGCCAGCAGACCGGGATTAAACATTCAGTACTTC
TRBV19	TRBD1	TRBJ1-1	NA	CASSPGQGAVNTEAFF	TGTGCCAGTAGCCCGGGACAGGGAGCCGTAAACACTGAAGCTTTCTTT
TRBV29-1	NA	TRBJ1-2	NA	CSVPVSQGGYGYTF	TGCAGCGTTCCAGTTAGCCAGGGTGGCTATGGCTACACCTTC
TRBV4-1	TRBD2	TRBJ2-5	NA	CASSQGPSGLETQYF	TGCGCCAGCAGCCAAGGACCTAGCGGATTGGAGACCCAGTACTTC
TRBV27	TRBD1	TRBJ2-7	NA	CASARLFGGQGTYEQYF	TGTGCCAGCGCTCGTCTATTCGGGGGACAGGGGACCTACGAGCAGTACTTC
TRBV5-1	TRBD2	TRBJ2-2	once	CASSKLAGDTGELFF	TGCGCCAGCAGTAAACTAGCGGGAGACACCGGGGAGCTGTTTTTT
TRBV3-1/TRBV3-2	NA	TRBJ2-7	NA	CASSQGGKGQQYF	TGTGCCAGCAGCCAAGGAGGGAAAGGACAGCAGTACTTC
TRBV9	TRBD2	TRBJ2-2	NA	CASSGSGRPLTGELFF	TGTGCCAGCAGTGGTAGCGGGAGACCGCTTACCGGGGAGCTGTTTTTT
TRBV7-9	TRBD1	TRBJ1-6	few	CASSTGGGQGNSPLHF	TGTGCCAGCAGCACCGGAGGGGGCCAGGGGAATTCACCCCTCCACTTT
TRBV28	TRBD2	TRBJ2-7	NA	CASSFPSGSSEQYF	TGTGCCAGCAGTTTCCCTAGCGGGAGCTCCGAGCAGTACTTC
TRBV11-3	TRBD2	TRBJ2-1	NA	CASSPGTSGSNEQFF	TGTGCCAGCAGCCCGGGGACTAGCGGGAGCAATGAGCAGTTCTTC